The TCR beta chain described here comes from a study of control samples from healthy donors and cancer patients. Notes on this clone: The sample contains more than one DNA sequence encoding this CDR3.

Clones were sequenced by immunoSEQ multiplex PCR, and TCRdb holds only the in-frame ones, with some missing. This table holds over 100,000 clones, about 91% found once. CDR3 size: 13 residues. Trimming removed 5 bases at V and 3 bases at J, with 10 bases between. The clonotype was recovered from a woman aged 18-29 years in good health. Sequencing was carried out using blood. V gene TRBV12-3 or TRBV12-4 combines with J gene TRBJ1-1; D might be TRBD1 (6 bases). The CDR3 sequence: CASSLKGDTEAFF. In DNA, the CDR3 is TGTGCCAGCAGTCTAAAGGGGGACACTGAAGCTTTCTTT.